This T cell receptor (beta chain) was found in a study of T cells in Graves' hyperthyroidism and ophthalmopathy. Study overall: The initial diagnosis was the point when peripheral blood was collected, ahead of any treatment.

Every diagnosis used clinical symptoms, serum thyroxine and TRAb, thyroid ultrasound and orbital computed tomography. The junction had 3 bases not matched to a gene; V was cut back by 0 bases and J by 1 base. Germline-derived CDR1 and CDR2 are SGHTS and YDEGEE. There are 15 residues in the CDR3. Amplification of TCR beta CDR3 regions was performed using RNA transcripts as template. First-round RT-PCR targeting the TCR CDR3 was performed with the HTBI primer set. TCRdb reanalysed the multiplex PCR reads using MiXCR and keeps one entry per CDR3 protein. This table holds 600,000 to 850,000 distinct CDR3 sequences, roughly a sixth found once.

The sequence was obtained from a woman in her forties or fifties with Graves' hyperthyroidism that later progressed to Graves' ophthalmopathy. The chain has TRBV5-8 and TRBJ1-1; TRBD1 matches at 7 bases. The source material was blood. This CDR3 is CASSLEGARNTEAFF. CDR3 nucleotide sequence: TGTGCCAGCAGCTTGGAGGGGGCGAGGAACACTGAAGCTTTCTTT.